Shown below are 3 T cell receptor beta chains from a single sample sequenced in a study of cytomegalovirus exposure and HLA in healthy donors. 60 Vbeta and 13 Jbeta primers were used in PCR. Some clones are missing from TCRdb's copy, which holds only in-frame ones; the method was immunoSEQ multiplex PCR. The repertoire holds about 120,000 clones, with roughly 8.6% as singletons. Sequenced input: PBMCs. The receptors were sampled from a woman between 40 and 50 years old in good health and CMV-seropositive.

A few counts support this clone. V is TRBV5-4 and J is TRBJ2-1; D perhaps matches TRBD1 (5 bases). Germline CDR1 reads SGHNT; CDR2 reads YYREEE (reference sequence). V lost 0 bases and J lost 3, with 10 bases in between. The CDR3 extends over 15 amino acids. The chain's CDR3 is CASSLDRRGYNEQFF. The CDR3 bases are TGTGCCAGCAGCTTGGACAGGAGAGGCTACAATGAGCAGTTCTTC.

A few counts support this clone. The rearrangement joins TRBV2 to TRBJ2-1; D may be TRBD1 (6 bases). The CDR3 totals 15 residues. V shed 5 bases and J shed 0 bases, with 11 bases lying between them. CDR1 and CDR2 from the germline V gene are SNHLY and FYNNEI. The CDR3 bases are TGTGCCAGCAGTTCAACAGGGTCCTCCTACAATGAGCAGTTCTTC. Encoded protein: CASSSTGSSYNEQFF.

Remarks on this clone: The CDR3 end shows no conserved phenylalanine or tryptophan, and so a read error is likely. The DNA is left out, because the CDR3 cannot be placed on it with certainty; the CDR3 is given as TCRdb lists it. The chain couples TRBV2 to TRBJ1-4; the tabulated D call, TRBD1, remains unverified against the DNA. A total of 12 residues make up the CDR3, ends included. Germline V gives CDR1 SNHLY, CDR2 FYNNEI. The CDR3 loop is CASSDRDTFPDL.